The entry below describes one T cell receptor beta chain. Its recognized antigen is unknown. One junction end does not reproduce the germline sequence, and a read error may be involved. TCRbeta CDR3 regions were amplified from genomic DNA using the immunoSEQ Assay, a bias-controlled multiplex PCR. The published analysis was carried out like this. The number of nucleated cells in each sample was estimated from the amplification of reference gene primers within the assay. To quantify the absolute abundance of each unique TCRbeta CDR3 rearrangement, sequence reads were collapsed and filtered. For each sample, productive Simpson clonality was calculated as the square root of Simpson's diversity index over productive rearrangements. The immuneACCESS repertoire file appears here via TCRdb, limited to in-frame rearrangements. These files lack a portion of the clones; in checked studies, under half of the deficit traces to unresolved V genes, and the cause of the others is not known. V, J and clone size are taken as reported in that table, and D and trimming were inferred from the DNA itself. For this sample there are about 130,000 clones; 86% appear just once. The ten largest account for about 2.5% of the sample.

Enrolling through a virtual design, the prospective study's participants ranged in age from about 18 to 89 years and lived across around 25 United States geographic areas. To assign participants to cohorts, the prospective study relied on clinical history that participants themselves reported in a screening survey and a study questionnaire. ImmuneRACE Cohort 3 recovered participants were defined by two consecutive negative NP/OP PCR tests, healthcare professional clearance, or symptom resolution. In the prospective study, mobile phlebotomists collected whole blood, serum and a nasopharyngeal or oropharyngeal swab from each participant. Additional blood draws and questionnaires over an approximately two-month period could optionally be provided by prospective study participants. Blood samples from the prospective study were shipped frozen or at room temperature prior to DNA extraction. The sample belongs to a study of blood T cell repertoires in COVID-19 (dated by TCRdb to about 2020). Looking at the study overall: The collaborator samples originated in the United States, Italy and Spain and spanned the acute and convalescent phases of COVID-19. Where available, HLA class I and class II types were taken from metadata supplied by the sample provider and were not determined by assay-based typing. The sample metadata nearly always contained a de-identified subject ID, COVID-19 status, age in years and sex. Samples came from the ongoing ImmuneRACE study (first 160 participants) plus 1,254 subjects from 6 global collaborators. The prospective study material was composed of cDNA or gDNA derived from T cells, B-cell-depleted T cells, or PBMCs. The dataset comprised deeply sampled blood TCRbeta repertoires from subjects exposed to, actively infected with, or recovered from COVID-19. The repertoires were released in a freely available public database intended as a resource for research on the immune response to SARS-CoV-2. Results and caveats for the whole study, not just this receptor: How much clinical and demographic metadata was included differed by source and by participant, and the metadata was provided uncurated.

This TCR was recovered from a woman aged 50 to 60 who had recovered from COVID-19. The sample consisted of PBMCs or T cells enriched from blood (not recorded which).

The CDR3 protein is CASSLAGGTTTDTQYF. The sequenced DNA is TGTGCTAGCAGCTTAGCAGGGGGAACCACGACAGATACGCAGTATTTT. The rearrangement joined TRBV7-7 to TRBJ2-3, and 7 bases in between align with TRBD1. The CDR3 numbers 16 residues from cysteine through phenylalanine. The retained sequence is limited to the CDR3, 48 bases, with the frame set at the first base. Looking up the germline V gene (reference sequence) yields CDR1 SSHAT and CDR2 FNYEAQ.